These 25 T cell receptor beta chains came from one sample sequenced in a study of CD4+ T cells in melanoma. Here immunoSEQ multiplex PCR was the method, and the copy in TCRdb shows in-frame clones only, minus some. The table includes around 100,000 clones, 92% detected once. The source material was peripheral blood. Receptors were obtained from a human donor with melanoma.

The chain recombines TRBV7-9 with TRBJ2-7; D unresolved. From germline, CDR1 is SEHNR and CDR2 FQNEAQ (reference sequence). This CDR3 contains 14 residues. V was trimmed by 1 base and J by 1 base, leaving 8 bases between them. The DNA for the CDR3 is TGTGCCAGCAGCTTAGGAGCGTTTTCCTACGAGCAGTACTTC. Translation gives CASSLGAFSYEQYF.

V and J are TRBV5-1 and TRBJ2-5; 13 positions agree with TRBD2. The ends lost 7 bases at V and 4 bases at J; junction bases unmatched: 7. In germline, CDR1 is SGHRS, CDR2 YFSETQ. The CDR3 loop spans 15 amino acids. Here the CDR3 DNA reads TGCGCCAGCGGGTCCCGGACTAGCGGGGGAGAGACCCAGTACTTC. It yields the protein CASGSRTSGGETQYF.

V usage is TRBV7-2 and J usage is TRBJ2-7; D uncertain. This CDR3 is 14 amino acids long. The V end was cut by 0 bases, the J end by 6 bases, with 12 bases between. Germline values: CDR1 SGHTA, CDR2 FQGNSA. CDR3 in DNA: TGTGCCAGCAGCTTAGCGGCGGACGTTAGCGAGCAGTACTTC. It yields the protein CASSLAADVSEQYF.

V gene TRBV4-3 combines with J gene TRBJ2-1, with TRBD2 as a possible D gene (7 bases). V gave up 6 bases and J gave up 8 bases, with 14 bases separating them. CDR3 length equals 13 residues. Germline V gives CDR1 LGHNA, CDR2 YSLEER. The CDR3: CASRGGRGYEQFF. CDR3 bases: TGCGCCAGCAGGGGGGGGCGCGGCTATGAGCAGTTCTTC.

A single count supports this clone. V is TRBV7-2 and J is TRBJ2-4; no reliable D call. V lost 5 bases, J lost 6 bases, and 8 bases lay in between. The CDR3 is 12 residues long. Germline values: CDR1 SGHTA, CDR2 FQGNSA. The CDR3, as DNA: TGTGCCAGCAGCCTGCAGAGAAACATTCAGTACTTC. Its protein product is CASSLQRNIQYF.

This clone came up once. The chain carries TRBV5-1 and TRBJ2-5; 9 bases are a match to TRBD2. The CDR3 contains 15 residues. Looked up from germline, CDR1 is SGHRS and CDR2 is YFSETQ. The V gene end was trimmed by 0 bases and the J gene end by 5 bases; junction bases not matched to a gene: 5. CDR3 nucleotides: TGCGCCAGCAGCTTGGAGGGACTAGCTATGGAGACCCAGTACTTC. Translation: CASSLEGLAMETQYF.

The CDR3, as DNA: TGTGCCAGCAGTTCCCCGACTAGAATTCGTATGGAGACCCAGTACTTC. It yields the protein CASSSPTRIRMETQYF. This rearrangement joins TRBV6-5 to TRBJ2-5; perhaps TRBD2 as D (6 bases). The length of the CDR3 is 16 residues. The germline V and J ends were trimmed by 4 bases and 5 bases, with 20 bases remaining between them. Germline V CDR1 and CDR2: MNHEY, SVGAGI.

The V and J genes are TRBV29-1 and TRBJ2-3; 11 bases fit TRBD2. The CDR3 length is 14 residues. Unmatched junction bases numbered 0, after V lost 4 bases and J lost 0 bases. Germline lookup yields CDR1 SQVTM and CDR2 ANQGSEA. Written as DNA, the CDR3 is TGCAGCGTTGGACTAGCGGGAAGCACAGATACGCAGTATTTT. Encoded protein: CSVGLAGSTDTQYF.

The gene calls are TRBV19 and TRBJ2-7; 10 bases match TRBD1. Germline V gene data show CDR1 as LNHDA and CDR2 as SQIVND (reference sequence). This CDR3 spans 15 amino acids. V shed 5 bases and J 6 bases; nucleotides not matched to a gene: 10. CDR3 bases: TGTGCCAGTAGTCCGGGACAGGGGAATTTTGGCGAGCAGTACTTC. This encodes CASSPGQGNFGEQYF.

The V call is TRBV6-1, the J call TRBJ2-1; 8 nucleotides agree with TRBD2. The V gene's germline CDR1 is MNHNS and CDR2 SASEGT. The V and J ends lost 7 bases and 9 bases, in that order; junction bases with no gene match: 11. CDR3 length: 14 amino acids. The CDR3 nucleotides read TGTGCCAGCATCGGCCTAGCGGGCCTCGGTGAGCAGTTCTTC. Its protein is CASIGLAGLGEQFF.

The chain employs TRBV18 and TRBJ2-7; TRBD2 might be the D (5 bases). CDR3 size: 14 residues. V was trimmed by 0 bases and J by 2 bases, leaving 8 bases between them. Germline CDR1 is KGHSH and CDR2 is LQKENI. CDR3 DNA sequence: TGTGCCAGCTCACCACCCGGACTTCCCTACGAGCAGTACTTC. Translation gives CASSPPGLPYEQYF.

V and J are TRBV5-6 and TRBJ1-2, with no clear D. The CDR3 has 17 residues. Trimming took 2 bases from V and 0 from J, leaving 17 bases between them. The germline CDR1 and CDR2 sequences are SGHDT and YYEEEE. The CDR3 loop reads CASSLRMRPDPNYGYTF. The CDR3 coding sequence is TGTGCCAGCAGCTTAAGGATGAGGCCAGACCCTAACTATGGCTACACCTTC. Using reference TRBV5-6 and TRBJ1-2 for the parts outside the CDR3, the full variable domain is DAGVTQSPTHLIKTRGQQVTLRCSPKSGHDTVSWYQQALGQGPQFIFQYYEEEERQRGNFPDRFSGHQFPNYSSELNVNALLLGDSALYLCASSLRMRPDPNYGYTFGSGTRLTVV.

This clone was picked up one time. In DNA form, the CDR3 reads TGTGCCAGCAAACATGACAGGTTGGTGCCTGAAGCTTTCTTT. The encoded protein is CASKHDRLVPEAFF. This chain links TRBV6-6 with TRBJ1-1; perhaps TRBD1 as D (6 bases). V lost 7 bases to trimming and J lost 6 bases, with 18 bases between them. The CDR3 covers 14 residues. The germline V gene encodes CDR1 MNHNY and CDR2 SVGAGI (reference sequence).

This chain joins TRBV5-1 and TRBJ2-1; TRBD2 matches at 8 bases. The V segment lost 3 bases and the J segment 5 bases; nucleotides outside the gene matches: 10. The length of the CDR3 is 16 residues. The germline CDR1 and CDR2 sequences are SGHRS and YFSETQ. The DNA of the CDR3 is TGCGCCAGCAGCTCCCCGGGAGCGGGAGTTAACAATGAGCAGTTCTTC. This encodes CASSSPGAGVNNEQFF.

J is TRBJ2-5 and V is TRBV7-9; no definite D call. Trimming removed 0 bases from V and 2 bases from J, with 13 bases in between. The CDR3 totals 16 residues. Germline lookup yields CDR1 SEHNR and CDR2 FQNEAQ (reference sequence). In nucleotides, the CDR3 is TGTGCCAGCAGCTTAGCGATAGCCAGGACGCAAGAGACCCAGTACTTC. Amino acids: CASSLAIARTQETQYF.

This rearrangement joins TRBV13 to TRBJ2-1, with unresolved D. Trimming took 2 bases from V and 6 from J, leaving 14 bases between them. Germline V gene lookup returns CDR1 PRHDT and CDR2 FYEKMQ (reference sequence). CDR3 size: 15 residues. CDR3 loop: CASSLILLDRNEQFF. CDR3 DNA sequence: TGTGCCAGCAGCTTAATACTACTTGACCGCAATGAGCAGTTCTTC.

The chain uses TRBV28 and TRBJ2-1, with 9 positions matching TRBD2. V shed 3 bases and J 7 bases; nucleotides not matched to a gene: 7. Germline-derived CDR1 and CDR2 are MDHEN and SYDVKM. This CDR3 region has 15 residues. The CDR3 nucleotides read TGTGCCAGCAGTTTGTTGGTAGCGGGAGTAAATGAGCAGTTCTTC. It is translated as CASSLLVAGVNEQFF. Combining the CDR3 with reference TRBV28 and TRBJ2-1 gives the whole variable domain DVKVTQSSRYLVKRTGEKVFLECVQDMDHENMFWYRQDPGLGLRLIYFSYDVKMKEKGDIPEGYSVSREKKERFSLILESASTNQTSMYLCASSLLVAGVNEQFFGPGTRLTVL.

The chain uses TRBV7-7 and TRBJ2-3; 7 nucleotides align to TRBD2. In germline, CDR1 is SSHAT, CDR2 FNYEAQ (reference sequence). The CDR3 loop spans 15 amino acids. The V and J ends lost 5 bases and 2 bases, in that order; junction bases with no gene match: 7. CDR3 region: CASSPLAPFTDTQYF. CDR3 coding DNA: TGTGCCAGCAGCCCACTAGCGCCCTTCACAGATACGCAGTATTTT.

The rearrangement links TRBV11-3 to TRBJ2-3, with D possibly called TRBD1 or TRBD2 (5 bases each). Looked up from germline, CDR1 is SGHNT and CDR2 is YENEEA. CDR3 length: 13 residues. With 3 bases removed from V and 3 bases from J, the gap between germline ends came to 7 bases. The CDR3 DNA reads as TGTGCCAGCAGCTTGGGACGGACAGATACGCAGTATTTT. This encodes CASSLGRTDTQYF.

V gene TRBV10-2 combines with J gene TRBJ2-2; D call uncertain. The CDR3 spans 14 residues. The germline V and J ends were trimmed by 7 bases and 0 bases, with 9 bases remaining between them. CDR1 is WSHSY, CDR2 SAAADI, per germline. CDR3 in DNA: TGCGCCAGCAATCTGTTCGCGAACACCGGGGAGCTGTTTTTT. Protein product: CASNLFANTGELFF.

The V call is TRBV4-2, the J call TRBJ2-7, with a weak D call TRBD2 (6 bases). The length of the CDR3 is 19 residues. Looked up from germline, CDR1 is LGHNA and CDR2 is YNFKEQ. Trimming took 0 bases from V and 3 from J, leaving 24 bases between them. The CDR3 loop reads CASSQDSSRGSGLVYEQYF. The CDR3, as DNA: TGTGCCAGCAGCCAAGATAGTTCCCGGGGAAGCGGGCTGGTCTACGAGCAGTACTTC.

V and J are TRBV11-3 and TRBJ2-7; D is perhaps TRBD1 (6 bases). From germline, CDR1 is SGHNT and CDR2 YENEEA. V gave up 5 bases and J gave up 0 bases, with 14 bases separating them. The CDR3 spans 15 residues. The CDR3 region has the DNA TGTGCCAGCAGCCATGGGGGCCTGGGCTCCTACGAGCAGTACTTC. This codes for CASSHGGLGSYEQYF. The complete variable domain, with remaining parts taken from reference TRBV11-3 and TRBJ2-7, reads EAGVVQSPRYKIIEKKQPVAFWCNPISGHNTLYWYLQNLGQGPELLIRYENEEAVDDSQLPKDRFSAERLKGVDSTLKIQPAELGDSAVYLCASSHGGLGSYEQYFGPGTRLTVT.

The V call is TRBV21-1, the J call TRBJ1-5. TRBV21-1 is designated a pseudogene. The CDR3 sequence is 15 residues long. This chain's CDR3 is CASSNSWGGNQPQHF. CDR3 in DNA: TGTGCCAGCAGCAATTCATGGGGAGGCAATCAGCCCCAGCATTTT.

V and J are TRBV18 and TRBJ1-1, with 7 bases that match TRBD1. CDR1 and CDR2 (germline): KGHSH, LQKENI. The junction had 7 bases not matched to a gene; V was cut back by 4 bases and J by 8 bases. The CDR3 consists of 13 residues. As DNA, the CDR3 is TGTGCCAGCTCACTGGGCAGGGGGACAGAAGCTTTCTTT. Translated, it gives CASSLGRGTEAFF.

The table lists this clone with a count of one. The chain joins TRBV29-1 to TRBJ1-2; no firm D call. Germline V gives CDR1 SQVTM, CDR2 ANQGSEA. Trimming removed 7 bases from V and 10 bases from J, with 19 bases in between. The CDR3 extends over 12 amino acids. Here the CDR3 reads CSGEGGSEDYTF. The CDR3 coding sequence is TGCAGCGGGGAGGGAGGGTCGGAAGACTACACCTTC. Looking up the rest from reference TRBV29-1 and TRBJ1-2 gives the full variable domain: SAVISQKPSRDICQRGTSLTIQCQVDSQVTMMFWYRQQPGQSLTLIATANQGSEATYESGFVIDKFPISRPNLTFSTLTVSNMSPEDSSIYLCSGEGGSEDYTFGSGTRLTVV.